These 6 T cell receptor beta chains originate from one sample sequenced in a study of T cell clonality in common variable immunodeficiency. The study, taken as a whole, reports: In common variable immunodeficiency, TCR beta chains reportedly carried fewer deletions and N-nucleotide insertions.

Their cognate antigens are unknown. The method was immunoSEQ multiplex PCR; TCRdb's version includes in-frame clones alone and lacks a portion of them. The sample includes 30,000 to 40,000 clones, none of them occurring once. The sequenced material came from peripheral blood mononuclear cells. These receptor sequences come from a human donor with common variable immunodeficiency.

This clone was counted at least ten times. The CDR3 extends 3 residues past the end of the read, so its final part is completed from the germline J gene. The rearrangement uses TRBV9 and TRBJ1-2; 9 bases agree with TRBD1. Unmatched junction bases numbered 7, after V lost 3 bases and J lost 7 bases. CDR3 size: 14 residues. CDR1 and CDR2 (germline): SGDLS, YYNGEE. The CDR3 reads CASSAGGQGFGYTF. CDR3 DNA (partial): TGTGCCAGCAGCGCGGGGGGACAGGGATTTGGC.

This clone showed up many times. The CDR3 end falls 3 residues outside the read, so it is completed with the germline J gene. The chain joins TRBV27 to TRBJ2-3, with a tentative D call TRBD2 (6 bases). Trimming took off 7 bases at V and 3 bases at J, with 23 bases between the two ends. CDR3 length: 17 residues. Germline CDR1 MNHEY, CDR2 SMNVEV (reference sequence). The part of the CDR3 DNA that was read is TGTGCCAGCACCCCGTCGGGGGTGTTTTATCGGACAGATACG. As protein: CASTPSGVFYRTDT. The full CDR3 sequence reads CASTPSGVFYRTDTQYF.

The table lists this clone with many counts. Partial CDR3 DNA: TGCAGTGCTAGACGAACAGGGATCAGCAATCAGCCC. This codes for CSARRTGISNQP. The entire CDR3 protein reads CSARRTGISNQPQHF. V and J are TRBV20-1 and TRBJ1-5; possibly TRBD1 for D (6 bases). The CDR3 extends 3 residues past the end of the read, so its final part is completed from the germline J gene. Per germline, CDR1 DFQATT and CDR2 SNEGSKA (reference sequence). This CDR3 has 15 residues. Trimming took 2 bases from V and 1 from J, leaving 12 bases between them.

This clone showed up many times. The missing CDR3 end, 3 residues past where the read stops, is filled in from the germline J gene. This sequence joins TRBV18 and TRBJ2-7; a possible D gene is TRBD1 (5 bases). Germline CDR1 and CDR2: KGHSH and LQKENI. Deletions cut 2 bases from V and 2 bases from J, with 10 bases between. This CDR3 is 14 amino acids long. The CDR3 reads CASSPVRGAYEQYF. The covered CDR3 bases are TGTGCCAGCTCACCAGTTAGGGGCGCCTACGAG.

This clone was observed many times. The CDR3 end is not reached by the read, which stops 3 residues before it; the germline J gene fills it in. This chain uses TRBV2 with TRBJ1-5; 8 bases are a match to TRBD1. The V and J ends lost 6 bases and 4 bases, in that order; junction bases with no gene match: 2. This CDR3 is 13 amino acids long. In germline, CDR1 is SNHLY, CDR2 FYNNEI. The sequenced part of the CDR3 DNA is TGTGCCAGCAGGGACAGGGCTAATCAGCCC. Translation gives CASRDRANQP. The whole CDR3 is CASRDRANQPQHF.

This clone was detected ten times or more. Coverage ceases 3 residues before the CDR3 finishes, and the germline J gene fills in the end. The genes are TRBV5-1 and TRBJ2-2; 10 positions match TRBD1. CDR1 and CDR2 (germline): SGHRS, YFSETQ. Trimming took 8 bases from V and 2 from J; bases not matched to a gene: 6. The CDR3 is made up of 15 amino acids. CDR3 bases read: TGCGCCAGTGACTCGACAGGGGGCAACACCGGGGAG. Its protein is CASDSTGGNTGE. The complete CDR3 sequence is CASDSTGGNTGELFF.